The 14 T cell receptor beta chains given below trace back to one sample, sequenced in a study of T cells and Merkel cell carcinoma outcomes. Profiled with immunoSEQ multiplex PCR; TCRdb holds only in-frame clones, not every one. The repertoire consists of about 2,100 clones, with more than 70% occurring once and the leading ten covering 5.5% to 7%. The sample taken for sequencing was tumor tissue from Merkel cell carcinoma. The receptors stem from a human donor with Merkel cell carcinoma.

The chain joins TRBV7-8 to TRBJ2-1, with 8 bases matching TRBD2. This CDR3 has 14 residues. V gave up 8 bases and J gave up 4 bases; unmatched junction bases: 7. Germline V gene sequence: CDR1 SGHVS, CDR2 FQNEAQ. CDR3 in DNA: TGTGCCAGCGGTCTGGGCGGGGGGTACAATGAGCAGTTCTTC. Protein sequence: CASGLGGGYNEQFF.

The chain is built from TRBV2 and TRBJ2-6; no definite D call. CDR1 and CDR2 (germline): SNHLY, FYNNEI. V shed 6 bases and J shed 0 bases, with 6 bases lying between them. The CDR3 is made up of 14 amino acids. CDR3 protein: CASSPPSGANVLTF. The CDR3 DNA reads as TGTGCCAGCAGCCCACCCTCTGGGGCCAACGTCCTGACTTTC.

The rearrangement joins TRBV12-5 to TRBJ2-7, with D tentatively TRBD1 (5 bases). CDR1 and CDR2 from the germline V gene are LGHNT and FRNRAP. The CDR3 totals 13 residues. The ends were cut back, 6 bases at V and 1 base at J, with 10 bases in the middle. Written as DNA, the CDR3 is TGTGCTAGTGGGGGAACAGGTTCCTACGAGCAGTACTTC. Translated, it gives CASGGTGSYEQYF.

The CDR3 loop is CASSGEDLHSPLHF. CDR3 DNA: TGTGCCAGCTCGGGGGAGGATCTTCATTCACCCCTCCACTTT. This chain connects TRBV2 to TRBJ1-6, with D possibly matching TRBD1 (5 bases). Germline CDR1 and CDR2: SNHLY and FYNNEI. The CDR3 has 14 residues. V was pared by 8 bases and J by 8 bases, with 16 bases between.

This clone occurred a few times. The CDR3 coding sequence is TGCGCCAGCAGTCTACTAGCGGGGGGGCCGGGTGAGCAGTTCTTC. Its protein is CASSLLAGGPGEQFF. The rearrangement joins TRBV10-2 to TRBJ2-1; 13 bases are shared with TRBD2. The CDR3 covers 15 residues. V gave up 5 bases and J gave up 9 bases; unmatched junction bases: 7. Per the germline V gene, CDR1 is WSHSY and CDR2 is SAAADI.

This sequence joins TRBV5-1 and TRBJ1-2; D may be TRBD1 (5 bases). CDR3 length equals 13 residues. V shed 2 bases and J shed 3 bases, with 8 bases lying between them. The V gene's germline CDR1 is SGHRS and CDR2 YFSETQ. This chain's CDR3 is CASSLWGDYGYTF. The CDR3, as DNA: TGCGCCAGCAGCTTATGGGGCGACTATGGCTACACCTTC.

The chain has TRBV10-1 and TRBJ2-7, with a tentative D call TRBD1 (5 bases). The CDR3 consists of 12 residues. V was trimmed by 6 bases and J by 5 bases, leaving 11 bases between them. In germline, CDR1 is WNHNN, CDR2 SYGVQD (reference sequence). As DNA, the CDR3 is TGCGCCAGCAGACAAGCCAGGGACGAGCAGTACTTC. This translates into CASRQARDEQYF.

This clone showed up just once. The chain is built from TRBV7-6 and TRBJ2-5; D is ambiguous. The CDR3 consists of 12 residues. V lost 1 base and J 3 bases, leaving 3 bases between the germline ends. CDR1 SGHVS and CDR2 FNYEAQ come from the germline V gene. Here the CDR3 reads CASSLGEETQYF. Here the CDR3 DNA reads TGTGCCAGCAGCTTAGGTGAAGAGACCCAGTACTTC.

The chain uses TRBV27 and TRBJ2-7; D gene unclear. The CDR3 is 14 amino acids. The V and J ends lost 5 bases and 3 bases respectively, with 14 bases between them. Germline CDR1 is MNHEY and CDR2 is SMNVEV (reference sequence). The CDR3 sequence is CASSDGQAVYEQYF. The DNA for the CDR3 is TGTGCCAGCAGTGACGGGCAGGCCGTCTACGAGCAGTACTTC.

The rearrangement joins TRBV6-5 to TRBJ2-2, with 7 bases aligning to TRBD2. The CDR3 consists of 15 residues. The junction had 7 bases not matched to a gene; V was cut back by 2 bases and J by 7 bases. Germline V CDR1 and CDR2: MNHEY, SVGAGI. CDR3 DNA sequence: TGTGCCAGCAGTTACGTGCCTAGCGGCCACGGGGAGCTGTTTTTT. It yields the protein CASSYVPSGHGELFF.

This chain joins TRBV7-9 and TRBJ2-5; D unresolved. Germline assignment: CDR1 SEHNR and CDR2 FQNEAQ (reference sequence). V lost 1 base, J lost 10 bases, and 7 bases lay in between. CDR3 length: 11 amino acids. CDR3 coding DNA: TGTGCCAGCAGCTTAGGGGCAGTCCAGTACTTC. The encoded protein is CASSLGAVQYF.

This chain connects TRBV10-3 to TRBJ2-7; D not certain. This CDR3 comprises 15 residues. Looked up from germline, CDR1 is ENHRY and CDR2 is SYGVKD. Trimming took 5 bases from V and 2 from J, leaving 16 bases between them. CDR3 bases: TGTGCCATCAGTCAGACACTCCCGAAACCCTACGAGCAGTACTTC. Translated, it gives CAISQTLPKPYEQYF.

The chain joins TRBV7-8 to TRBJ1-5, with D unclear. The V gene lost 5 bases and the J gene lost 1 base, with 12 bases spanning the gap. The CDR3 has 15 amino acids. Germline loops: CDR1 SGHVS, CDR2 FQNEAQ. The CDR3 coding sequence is TGTGCCAGCAGCCTATGGGGAGAGAGCAATCAGCCCCAGCATTTT. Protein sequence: CASSLWGESNQPQHF.

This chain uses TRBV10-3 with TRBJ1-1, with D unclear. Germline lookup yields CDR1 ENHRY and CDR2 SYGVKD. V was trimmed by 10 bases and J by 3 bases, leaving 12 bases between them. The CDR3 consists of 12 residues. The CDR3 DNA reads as TGTGCCACCTCCCGGAAAGACACTGAAGCTTTCTTT. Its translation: CATSRKDTEAFF.